Following are 9 T cell receptor beta chains from one sample sequenced in a study of T cells in localized non-small cell lung cancer. Method: immunoSEQ multiplex PCR; TCRdb's copy keeps in-frame clones and lacks some. Of around 28,000 clones listed, 85% to 90% are singletons. Source: peripheral blood, taken before any cancer treatment. The receptors were sampled from a woman aged 18 to 55 with stage I lung adenocarcinoma.

The chain has TRBV5-6 and TRBJ2-3; D call uncertain. This CDR3 comprises 14 residues. With 0 bases removed from V and 4 bases from J, the gap between germline ends came to 9 bases. Per germline, CDR1 SGHDT and CDR2 YYEEEE. CDR3 DNA sequence: TGTGCCAGCAGCTTGGGCTATAGGCCAGATACGCAGTATTTT. Protein: CASSLGYRPDTQYF.

The CDR3 DNA reads TGTGCCAGCAGTTCCTTGACAGGCCGAATAGACGAGCAGTACTTC. This gives the protein CASSSLTGRIDEQYF. The chain recombines TRBV6-5 with TRBJ2-7, with D perhaps matching TRBD1 (6 bases). With 4 bases removed from V and 5 bases from J, the gap between germline ends came to 18 bases. CDR3 size: 15 residues. Germline CDR1 MNHEY, CDR2 SVGAGI.

The rearrangement links TRBV5-4 to TRBJ2-2; D may be TRBD1 (7 bases). The V gene lost 4 bases and the J gene lost 12 bases, with 25 bases spanning the gap. Germline CDR1 is SGHNT and CDR2 is YYREEE (reference sequence). The CDR3 sequence is 16 residues long. This CDR3 is CASSLQGGQAFMKLFF. The CDR3 DNA reads TGTGCCAGCAGCCTACAGGGAGGACAGGCGTTTATGAAGCTGTTTTTT.

This clone was recorded a few times. The rearrangement uses TRBV18 and TRBJ1-5; D possibly corresponds to TRBD1 (6 bases). From germline, CDR1 is KGHSH and CDR2 LQKENI. The CDR3 runs to 15 residues. V was shortened by 2 bases and J by 7 bases, with 15 bases between the two germline ends. For the CDR3, the DNA is TGTGCCAGCTCACCAGGAGGGGGAGAGGGCCAGCCCCAGCATTTT. This encodes CASSPGGGEGQPQHF.

The chain couples TRBV4-1 to TRBJ2-3, with D unresolved. Trimming stripped 1 base from V and 2 bases from J, with 10 bases between. The CDR3 runs to 15 residues. CDR1 is MGHRA and CDR2 is YSYEKL in the germline V gene. The CDR3 DNA follows: TGCGCCAGCAGCCAAGTACTCGACACCACAGATACGCAGTATTTT. It specifies CASSQVLDTTDTQYF.

This chain connects TRBV5-6 to TRBJ2-1; 7 bases agree with TRBD2. In germline, CDR1 is SGHDT, CDR2 YYEEEE. CDR3 length: 14 residues. Unmatched junction bases numbered 0, after V lost 0 bases and J lost 3 bases. The chain's CDR3 is CASSLGDYYNEQFF. The CDR3 nucleotides are TGTGCCAGCAGCTTGGGGGACTACTACAATGAGCAGTTCTTC.

The chain is built from TRBV11-1 and TRBJ2-1; D is unclear. The CDR3 runs 14 residues. CDR1 SGHAT and CDR2 FQDESV come from the germline V gene (reference sequence). V lost 3 bases, J lost 5 bases, and 11 bases lay in between. DNA for the CDR3: TGTGCCAGCAGCTTGTCGTCTATAAACAATGAGCAGTTCTTC. Its translation is CASSLSSINNEQFF.

The J gene is TRBJ2-1, the V gene TRBV6-6; 13 bases line up with TRBD2. This CDR3 has 15 residues. Trimming removed 6 bases from V and 5 bases from J; junction bases left unmatched: 4. The V gene's germline CDR1 is MNHNY and CDR2 SVGAGI (reference sequence). The CDR3 here is CASRQGTSGNNEQFF. DNA of the CDR3: TGTGCCAGCAGGCAGGGGACTAGCGGGAACAATGAGCAGTTCTTC.

The J gene is TRBJ2-6, the V gene TRBV5-4; TRBD2 agrees at 13 bases. CDR1 SGHNT and CDR2 YYREEE come from the germline V gene (reference sequence). This CDR3 region has 20 residues. V lost 3 bases and J lost 1; bases outside the gene matches: 10. CDR3 amino acids: CASSSGLAGLAKSGANVLTF. The CDR3 nucleotides read TGTGCCAGCAGCTCGGGACTAGCGGGATTGGCTAAGTCTGGGGCCAACGTCCTGACTTTC.